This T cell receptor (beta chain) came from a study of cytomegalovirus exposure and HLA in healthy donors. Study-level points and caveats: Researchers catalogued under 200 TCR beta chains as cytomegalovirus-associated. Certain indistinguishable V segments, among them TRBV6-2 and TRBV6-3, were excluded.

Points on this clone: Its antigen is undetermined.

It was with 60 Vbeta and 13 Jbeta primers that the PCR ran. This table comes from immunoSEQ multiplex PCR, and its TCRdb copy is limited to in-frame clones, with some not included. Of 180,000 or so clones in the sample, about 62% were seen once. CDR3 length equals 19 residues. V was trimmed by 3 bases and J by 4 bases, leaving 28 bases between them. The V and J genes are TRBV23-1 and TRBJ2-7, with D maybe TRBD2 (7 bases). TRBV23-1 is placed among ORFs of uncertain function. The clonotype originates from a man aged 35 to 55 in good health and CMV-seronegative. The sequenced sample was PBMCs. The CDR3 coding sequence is TGCGCCAGCAGTCAGTGGTCCGGGGGGAAAGGGGGTGACGATTACGAGCAGTACTTC. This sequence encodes CASSQWSGGKGGDDYEQYF.